This T cell receptor (beta chain) was captured in a study of T-cell memory formation after mild COVID-19. Study context: In these data, TCR clusters were largely donor specific. Study results and limitations: Some responding clones appeared in pre-infection memory, suggesting cross-reactive memory joined. Mostly located in CM and EM were contracting CD4+ clones, with contracting CD8+ clones located in EMRA.

TCRdb used MiXCR to reprocess the 5' RACE reads, holding one entry per CDR3 protein. This sample has 500,000 to 550,000 distinct CDR3 sequences, with about a fifth found just once. Looked up from germline, CDR1 is SGHRS and CDR2 is YFSETQ. The CDR3 runs to 18 residues. With V trimmed by 2 bases and J by 0 bases, 12 bases remained unmatched. There are many counts of this clonotype. No antigen is known for it. The TCR sequence derives from an adult woman who had mild COVID-19 (a few samples of this study predate the infection). Cell type and time point are not known. Sequenced: PBMCs or a T cell subset sorted from them (not recorded which). This chain links TRBV5-1 with TRBJ2-7, with TRBD2 matching over 9 bases. The CDR3 DNA reads TGCGCCAGCAGCTTTGGCGTCGGACTAGCGCCGAGCTCCTACGAGCAGTACTTC. Protein: CASSFGVGLAPSSYEQYF.